The T cell receptor beta chain under discussion was sequenced for a study of regulatory T cells in long-lasting Graves disease. Looked up from germline, CDR1 is MNHNS and CDR2 is SASEGT. The J segment lost 6 bases and the V segment lost 6 bases, leaving 2 bases of the junction unmatched. There are 12 residues in the CDR3. The time point here: persistent/refractory GD, antithyroid drugs over 5 years with positive TRAb. Making the TCR library involved RNA that had been extracted from PBMCs. This clonotype was recorded at least ten times. Arm-PCR of CDR3 regions and iRepertoire HTBI primers were the basis on which TCR beta libraries were built. Original handling: From all samples, identification returned 11 to 15 TRBJ and 60 to 80 TRBV segments. TCRdb called the multiplex PCR reads again in MiXCR, with one record for every CDR3 protein. What appears here as the V and J calls and clone size reflects TCRdb's work, not the paper's. The sample holds around 500,000 distinct CDR3 sequences; around 21% are singletons and the top ten take about 8.3%.

The sequenced sample was peripheral blood mononuclear cells (PBMCs), obtained when the disease was refractory, from a patient treated with antithyroid drugs. The receptor comes from a female donor with Graves disease. This chain connects TRBV6-1 to TRBJ1-2; 9 bases align to TRBD1. CDR3 nucleotides: TGTGCCAGCAGGAGGACAGGGGATGGCTACACCTTC. Translation: CASRRTGDGYTF.